This T cell receptor beta chain was found in a study of T cells expressing NK-cell markers. Overall study: Serological testing identified seven of the eight sequenced donors as HCMV-seropositive and one as seronegative.

TCRdb re-called the 5' RACE reads and shows each CDR3 protein once, DNA omitted. The sample table includes over 350,000 distinct CDR3 sequences. In the case of this clonotype: Its antigen is undetermined.

From germline, CDR1 is LGHNA and CDR2 YNFKEQ. This CDR3 is built from 13 residues. Points from the study as a whole: Dominant NKG2C+ clonotypes in six donors made up about 1.0-7.0% of CD8+ T cells. Clones of NKG2C+ T cells that had expanded were of unclear HCMV specificity.

The origin of this receptor is a woman aged 50 to 65 in good health. Sequencing input: blood T cells: a sorted CD56 or NKG2C T cell subset, CD4+ or CD8+ T cells, or bulk PBMC T cells (not recorded which). The genes are TRBV4-2 and TRBJ1-1; TCRdb names TRBD1, which stays unverified in the absence of DNA. CDR3 protein: CASSQEGKAEAFF.